This record covers a single TCR beta chain. The antigen is unknown. V lost 4 bases and J 8 bases, leaving 18 bases between the germline ends. CDR1 is SGDLS and CDR2 is YYNGEE in the germline V gene. The CDR3 loop spans 14 amino acids. The sample comes from a study of T cells in localized non-small cell lung cancer. Findings and limits, study-wide: Uninvolved neighboring lung showed the greatest T cell clonality, exceeding tumor.

Sequencing was performed with immunoSEQ multiplex PCR; in TCRdb, only in-frame clones are kept and a portion is missing. Of about 43,000 clones detected, roughly 90% appear once; the ten largest clones hold 10% to 13%. Specimen: PBMCs, collected before any cancer treatment. This sequence originates from a woman between 40 and 69 years old with stage II lung adenocarcinoma. The chain has TRBV9 and TRBJ1-1, with D unclear. The CDR3 sequence is CASSPTGIGSEAFF. The DNA of the CDR3 is TGTGCCAGCAGCCCAACCGGGATTGGATCGGAAGCTTTCTTT.